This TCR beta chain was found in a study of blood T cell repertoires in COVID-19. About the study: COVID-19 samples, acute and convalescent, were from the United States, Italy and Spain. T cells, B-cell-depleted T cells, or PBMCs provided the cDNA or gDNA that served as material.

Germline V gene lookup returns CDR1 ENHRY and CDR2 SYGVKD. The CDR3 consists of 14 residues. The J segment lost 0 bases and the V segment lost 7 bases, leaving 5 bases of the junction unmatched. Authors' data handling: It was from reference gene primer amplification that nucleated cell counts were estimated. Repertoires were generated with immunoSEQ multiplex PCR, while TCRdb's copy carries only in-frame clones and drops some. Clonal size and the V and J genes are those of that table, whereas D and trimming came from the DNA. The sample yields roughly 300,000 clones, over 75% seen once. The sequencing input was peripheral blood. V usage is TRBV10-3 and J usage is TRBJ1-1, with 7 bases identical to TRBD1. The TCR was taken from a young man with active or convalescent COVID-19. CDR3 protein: CAITEQGMNTEAFF. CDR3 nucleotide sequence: TGTGCCATCACAGAACAGGGGATGAACACTGAAGCTTTCTTT.